The 19 T cell receptor beta chains below all came from one sample that was sequenced in a study of blood T cell repertoires in COVID-19. Using immunoSEQ multiplex PCR, the repertoire was profiled, and TCRdb retains in-frame clones only, with some absent. This sample yields 330,000 or so clones, of which over 80% are seen a single time; approximately 9.9% belongs to the top ten. Material for sequencing was peripheral blood. Every receptor here comes from a man aged 25 to 45 with COVID-19, enrolled during active disease.

The V and J genes are TRBV3-1 (or the pseudogene TRBV3-2) and TRBJ2-7; D is unclear. CDR1 and CDR2 (germline): LGHDT, YNNKEL (reference sequence). Trimming removed 4 bases at V and 0 bases at J, with 10 bases between. The CDR3 length is 14 residues. CDR3 sequence reads: CASSPVDNSYEQYF. CDR3 nucleotides: TGTGCCAGCAGCCCCGTTGACAACTCCTACGAGCAGTACTTC.

J is TRBJ1-2 and V is TRBV4-1; 9 nucleotides agree with TRBD1. After removal of 3 bases from V and 5 bases from J, the junction contained 4 bases not matched to a gene. CDR3 length: 14 residues. Looked up from germline, CDR1 is MGHRA and CDR2 is YSYEKL. The CDR3 loop is CASSQDRGPYGYTF. CDR3 coding DNA: TGCGCCAGCAGCCAGGACAGGGGACCTTATGGCTACACCTTC.

There are a few counts of this clone. J is TRBJ2-7 and V is TRBV5-6; the match to TRBD1 covers 7 bases. Germline trimming cut 5 bases from V and 0 bases from J; bases unmatched to any gene: 11. The CDR3 is 16 residues long. From germline, CDR1 is SGHDT and CDR2 YYEEEE. CDR3 bases: TGTGCCAGCAGGAGGATGTTGGGACAGTCCTCCTACGAGCAGTACTTC. The encoded protein is CASRRMLGQSSYEQYF.

This rearrangement joins TRBV2 to TRBJ1-4; D might be TRBD1 (5 bases). V was trimmed by 8 bases and J by 4 bases, leaving 14 bases between them. CDR1 is SNHLY, CDR2 FYNNEI, per germline. This CDR3 contains 14 residues. The CDR3 bases are TGTGCCAGCGCTGGGGGGAGGGGTAATGAAAAACTGTTTTTT. Translating gives CASAGGRGNEKLFF.

The V call is TRBV5-1, the J call TRBJ2-7, with 12 bases matching TRBD2. Trimming took 1 base from V and 0 from J; bases not matched to a gene: 5. The CDR3 runs 17 residues. Germline V gives CDR1 SGHRS, CDR2 YFSETQ. CDR3 coding DNA: TGCGCCAGCAGCTTGACTAGCGGGGGGCGTAGCTCCTACGAGCAGTACTTC. Amino acids: CASSLTSGGRSSYEQYF.

The chain recombines TRBV5-1 with TRBJ1-2, with 10 bases identical to TRBD1. Trimming at V came to 0 bases and at J to 1 base, leaving 3 bases not matched to a gene. This CDR3 contains 16 residues. Per germline, CDR1 SGHRS and CDR2 YFSETQ. The CDR3 nucleotides read TGCGCCAGCAGCTTGGGCGGGACAGGGGTTAACTATGGCTACACCTTC. Translating gives CASSLGGTGVNYGYTF.

The chain is built from TRBV5-1 and TRBJ2-5; D possibly corresponds to TRBD1 (6 bases). The V end lost 2 bases, the J end lost 2 bases, and 13 bases lay between the germline ends. Germline V gene sequence: CDR1 SGHRS, CDR2 YFSETQ. The CDR3 spans 15 residues. CDR3 residues: CASSFLRTDQETQYF. The CDR3 coding sequence is TGCGCCAGCAGCTTCCTTCGGACAGATCAAGAGACCCAGTACTTC.

V usage is TRBV6-1 and J usage is TRBJ2-7; 13 nucleotides align to TRBD2. Germline trimming cut 3 bases from V and 3 bases from J; bases unmatched to any gene: 5. This CDR3 contains 16 residues. Looked up from germline, CDR1 is MNHNS and CDR2 is SASEGT. CDR3 nucleotide sequence: TGTGCCAGCAGTGATCTACTAGCGGGAGGGTACTACGAGCAGTACTTC. It is translated as CASSDLLAGGYYEQYF.

This clone was found a few times. The rearrangement uses TRBV15 and TRBJ1-2, with D possibly TRBD1 on 6 matching bases. Germline V gene lookup returns CDR1 LNHNV and CDR2 YYDKDF (reference sequence). The CDR3 runs 16 residues. The germline V and J ends were trimmed by 0 bases and 4 bases, with 15 bases remaining between them. DNA of the CDR3: TGTGCCACCAGCAGAGATGTCGTACAGGGTGGCTATGGCTACACCTTC. It encodes CATSRDVVQGGYGYTF.

The chain couples TRBV4-2 to TRBJ2-1; TRBD1 agrees at 7 bases. Germline loops: CDR1 LGHNA, CDR2 YNFKEQ. CDR3 length: 16 residues. V lost 2 bases to trimming and J lost 4 bases; unmatched junction nucleotides: 8. The CDR3 coding sequence is TGTGCCAGCAGCCAATCCAGGCAGGGGGTTTACAATGAGCAGTTCTTC. Encoded protein: CASSQSRQGVYNEQFF.

The V and J genes are TRBV6-2 or TRBV6-3 and TRBJ1-2; 11 nucleotides match TRBD1. After removal of 3 bases from V and 5 bases from J, the junction contained 5 bases not matched to a gene. CDR1 is MNHEY and CDR2 is SVGEGT in the germline V gene. The CDR3 runs 15 residues. In DNA form, the CDR3 reads TGTGCCAGCAGTTATCAGGGACAGGGGGTTTATGGCTACACCTTC. Protein product: CASSYQGQGVYGYTF.

The chain uses TRBV7-2 and TRBJ1-1; D is unresolved. Deletions cut 0 bases from V and 7 bases from J, with 6 bases between. This CDR3 spans 12 amino acids. Germline V gene lookup returns CDR1 SGHTA and CDR2 FQGNSA. CDR3 sequence reads: CASSLASGEAFF. The CDR3 DNA reads as TGTGCCAGCAGCTTAGCGTCGGGTGAAGCTTTCTTT.

The chain couples TRBV5-6 to TRBJ1-5; a weak D match, TRBD1 (6 bases). The CDR3 extends over 14 amino acids. In germline, CDR1 is SGHDT, CDR2 YYEEEE. V was cut by 0 bases and J by 6 bases, with 10 bases left in between. As DNA, the CDR3 is TGTGCCAGCAGCTTGGGAAGGGGGGGTCAGCCCCAGCATTTT. Translation: CASSLGRGGQPQHF.

V gene TRBV19 combines with J gene TRBJ1-3; unclear D gene. Germline CDR1 reads LNHDA; CDR2 reads SQIVND (reference sequence). The CDR3 is made up of 15 amino acids. The ends were cut back, 4 bases at V and 0 bases at J, with 10 bases in the middle. The CDR3 spells CASSTFRGSGNTIYF. CDR3 nucleotides: TGTGCCAGTAGTACTTTCCGGGGCTCTGGAAACACCATATATTTT.

The chain recombines TRBV28 with TRBJ2-7; 8 bases line up with TRBD1. CDR1 is MDHEN, CDR2 SYDVKM, per germline. This CDR3 is built from 17 residues. J lost 1 base, V lost 5 bases, and 13 bases had no gene match. The CDR3 DNA is TGTGCCAGCAGTCCACCCTCCGGGACAGGCGAGTCCTACGAGCAGTACTTC. Protein product: CASSPPSGTGESYEQYF.

The chain has TRBV7-9 and TRBJ1-2; 7 bases align to TRBD1. Germline V CDR1 and CDR2: SEHNR, FQNEAQ (reference sequence). The CDR3 is 16 amino acids. V shed 0 bases, J shed 7 bases, and the junction held 11 bases outside the gene matches. The CDR3 spells CASSLARTGLLFGYTF. CDR3 bases: TGTGCCAGCAGCTTAGCCAGGACAGGACTCCTTTTTGGCTACACCTTC.

CDR3 nucleotide sequence: TGTGCCAGCAGCTTAGCCCGGAGACTAGCGGGAGGTGACACTGATGAGCAGTTCTTC. It is translated as CASSLARRLAGGDTDEQFF. The rearrangement links TRBV7-8 to TRBJ2-1, with 13 bases aligning to TRBD2. Trimming at V came to 0 bases and at J to 8 bases, leaving 13 bases not matched to a gene. There are 19 residues in the CDR3. Germline-derived CDR1 and CDR2 are SGHVS and FQNEAQ.

The gene calls are TRBV7-2 and TRBJ2-7, with a possible D match to TRBD1 (7 bases). The CDR3 runs 14 residues. Germline V gene data show CDR1 as SGHTA and CDR2 as FQGNSA. Trimming removed 6 bases at V and 3 bases at J, with 15 bases between. This CDR3 reads CASRLTRGDYEQYF. CDR3 DNA: TGTGCCAGCAGGCTCACCAGGGGGGACTACGAGCAGTACTTC.

This rearrangement joins TRBV28 to TRBJ2-1; 8 bases map to TRBD2. Germline CDR1 is MDHEN and CDR2 is SYDVKM. V lost 4 bases and J lost 8; bases outside the gene matches: 16. This CDR3 is 17 amino acids long. The CDR3 is CASSSLKREIRFYEQFF. CDR3 bases: TGTGCCAGCAGTTCTTTAAAGCGGGAGATACGTTTTTATGAGCAGTTCTTC.